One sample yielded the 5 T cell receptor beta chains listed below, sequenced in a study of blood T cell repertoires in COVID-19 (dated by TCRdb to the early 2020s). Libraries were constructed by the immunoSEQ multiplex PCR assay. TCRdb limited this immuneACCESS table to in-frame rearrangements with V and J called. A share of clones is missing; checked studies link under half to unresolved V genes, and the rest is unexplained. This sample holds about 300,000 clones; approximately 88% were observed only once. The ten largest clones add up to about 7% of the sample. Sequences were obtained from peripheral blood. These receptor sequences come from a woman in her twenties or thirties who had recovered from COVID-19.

This chain's CDR3 is CASSFRTETYNEQFF. The CDR3 nucleotides read TGTGCCAGCAGCTTTCGGACAGAGACCTACAATGAGCAGTTCTTC. V is TRBV11-3 and J is TRBJ2-1, with D possibly being TRBD1 (6 bases). The CDR3 spans 15 residues. Germline V gene lookup returns CDR1 SGHNT and CDR2 YENEEA. The V end was cut by 3 bases, the J end by 2 bases, with 11 bases between.

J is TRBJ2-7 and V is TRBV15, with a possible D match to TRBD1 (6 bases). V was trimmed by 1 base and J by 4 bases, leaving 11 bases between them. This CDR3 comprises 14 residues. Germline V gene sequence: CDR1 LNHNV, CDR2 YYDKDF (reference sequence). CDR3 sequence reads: CATSRGTVLYEQYF. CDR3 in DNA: TGTGCCACCAGCAGAGGGACAGTCCTTTACGAGCAGTACTTC.

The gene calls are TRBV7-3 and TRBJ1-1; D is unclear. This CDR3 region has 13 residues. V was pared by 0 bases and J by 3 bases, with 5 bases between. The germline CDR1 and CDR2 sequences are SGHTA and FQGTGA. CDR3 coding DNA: TGTGCCAGCAGCTTAACACAGCACACTGAAGCTTTCTTT. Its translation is CASSLTQHTEAFF.

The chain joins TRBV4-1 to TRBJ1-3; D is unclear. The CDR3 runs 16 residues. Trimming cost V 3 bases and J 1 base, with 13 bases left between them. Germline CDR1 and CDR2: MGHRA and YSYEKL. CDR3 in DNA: TGCGCCAGCAGCCAGTACCCCCCGGGGTCTGGAAACACCATATATTTT. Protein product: CASSQYPPGSGNTIYF.

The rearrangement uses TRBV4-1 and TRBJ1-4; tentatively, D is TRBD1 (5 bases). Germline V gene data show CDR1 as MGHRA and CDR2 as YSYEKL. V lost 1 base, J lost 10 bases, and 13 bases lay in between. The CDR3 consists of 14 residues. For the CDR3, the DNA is TGCGCCAGCAGCCAAGTCTTGGGGCCGAGAAAACTGTTTTTT. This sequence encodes CASSQVLGPRKLFF.